This T cell receptor beta chain was captured in a study of CD8+ T cells in alopecia areata. Across the study: Once tofacitinib had been taken for 6 to 18 months, 6 months off drug followed.

Germline CDR1 is SEHNR and CDR2 is FQNEAQ (reference sequence). V was trimmed by 1 base and J by 0 bases, leaving 12 bases between them. The CDR3 extends over 16 amino acids. Treatment reported: oral pan-JAK inhibitor, 5-10 mg twice daily. Lesional scalp punch biopsies and peripheral blood were collected from alopecia areata patients. Regarding the study as a whole: Amid tofacitinib therapy, many expanded lesional clones stayed present in scalp and blood. Relative to mice, TCR sharing across patients was less clear, a difference possibly HLA-related.

Sequencing used cDNA as its template, made by extracting RNA and reverse transcribing it. Sequencing was performed with immunoSEQ multiplex PCR; in TCRdb, only in-frame clones are kept and a portion is missing. In the table there are a few hundred thousand clones, 35% to 45% of which are singletons. To note about this clone: Its cognate antigen is unknown.

The TCR comes from a human donor with alopecia areata. The source material was CD4+ T cells sorted from blood, sampled at week 34, from a patient treated with tofacitinib. The chain uses TRBV7-9 and TRBJ1-1; D gene unclear. CDR3 amino acids: CASSLGQSDMNTEAFF. As DNA, the CDR3 is TGTGCCAGCAGCTTAGGTCAGTCAGACATGAACACTGAAGCTTTCTTT.